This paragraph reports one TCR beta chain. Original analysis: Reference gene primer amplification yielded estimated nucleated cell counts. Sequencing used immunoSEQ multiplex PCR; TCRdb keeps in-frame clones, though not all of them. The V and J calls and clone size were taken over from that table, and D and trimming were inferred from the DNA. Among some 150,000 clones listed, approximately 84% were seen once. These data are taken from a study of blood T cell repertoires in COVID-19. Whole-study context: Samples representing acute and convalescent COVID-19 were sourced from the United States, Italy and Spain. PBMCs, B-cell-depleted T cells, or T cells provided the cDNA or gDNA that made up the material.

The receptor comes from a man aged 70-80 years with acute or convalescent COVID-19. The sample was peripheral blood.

The CDR3 DNA reads as TGCGCCAGCAGTTCCCGACCAGACAGGGGCGATCAGCCCCAGCATTTT. Translated: CASSSRPDRGDQPQHF. This chain links TRBV23-1 with TRBJ1-5, with 8 positions matching TRBD1. TRBV23-1 falls under the ORF class, with uncertain function. This CDR3 contains 16 residues. Trimming took 5 bases from V and 5 from J; bases not matched to a gene: 11.